A selection of T cell receptor beta chains follows, all from one sample in a study of OX40 agonist ivuxolimab in advanced cancers. Profiling relied on immunoSEQ multiplex PCR, and the TCRdb table lists in-frame clones only, not all of them. The repertoire holds some 25,000 clones, with about 86% as singletons. The material was CD4+ or CD8+ T cells sorted from blood, obtained in a trial of the OX40 agonist ivuxolimab. These receptors were collected from an adult with an advanced solid tumor such as melanoma, head and neck, liver or kidney cancer. Each CDR3 is given with its conserved first and last residue. The order of the fields is J gene, D gene, clone size, V gene, CDR3 DNA, CDR3 protein. The D gene is left open where the match is weak. The size entry is marked missing in some rows and otherwise reads once, few, many or a size class.

>TRBJ1-1|NA|NA|TRBV5-1
TGCGCCAGCAGCTCAACAGGGAACACTGAAGCTTTCTTT
CASSSTGNTEAFF
>TRBJ2-1|TRBD2|NA|TRBV5-1
TGCGCCAGCAGCCCGGGACTAGCCTCGGTGGATGAGCAGTTCTTC
CASSPGLASVDEQFF
>TRBJ1-1|NA|NA|TRBV7-9
TGTGCCAGCAGCTTAGGGTTCCCCTGGGAAGGTTTCTTT
CASSLGFPWEGFF
>TRBJ2-1|NA|NA|TRBV5-6
TGTGCCAGCAGCTTGATGGAAGGCTCCTACAATGAGCAGTTCTTC
CASSLMEGSYNEQFF
>TRBJ2-7|TRBD1|NA|TRBV7-8
TGTGCCAGCAGCCCGGACAGGGTGGGGTACGAGCAGTACTTC
CASSPDRVGYEQYF
>TRBJ2-2|NA|NA|TRBV7-9
TGTGCCAGCAGCAATGACGTAGGGACGGCCGGGGAGCTGTTTTTT
CASSNDVGTAGELFF
>TRBJ2-2|NA|once|TRBV4-3
TGCGCCAGCAGCCAAGATGGGACCCCTGTGGCCGGGGAGCTGTTTTTT
CASSQDGTPVAGELFF
>TRBJ1-5|TRBD1|few|TRBV5-8
TGTGCCAGCAGCTTGGGACCTGGGCAGGGGGATAGGCAGCCCCAGCATTTT
CASSLGPGQGDRQPQHF
>TRBJ2-5|NA|NA|TRBV11-2
TGTGCCAGCAGCTTATTACAGGGTGGCGAGACCCAGTACTTC
CASSLLQGGETQYF
>TRBJ2-3|TRBD2|few|TRBV2
TGTGCCAGCAGTGAAGCCCACCGGACTAGCGGGAAGGATACGCAGTATTTT
CASSEAHRTSGKDTQYF
>TRBJ2-1|NA|NA|TRBV6-4
TGTGCCAGCAGTGCTCGACTAGTACCCTACAATGAGCAGTTCTTC
CASSARLVPYNEQFF
>TRBJ2-1|TRBD2|NA|TRBV29-1
TGCAGCGTTCATGACCCTGTTGAGCGGGAGGTTTCGCATGAGCAGTTCTTC
CSVHDPVEREVSHEQFF
>TRBJ2-7|NA|NA|TRBV29-1
TGCAGCGTTGAAATAGCAGCCGATTACGAGCAGTACTTC
CSVEIAADYEQYF
>TRBJ1-5|NA|NA|TRBV5-6
TGTGCCAGCAGCTTGGTAAATCAGCCCCAGCATTTT
CASSLVNQPQHF
>TRBJ1-5|NA|NA|TRBV30
TGTGCCTGGAGTGCTGGGGTCAATCAGCCCCAGCATTTT
CAWSAGVNQPQHF
>TRBJ2-7|TRBD1|NA|TRBV5-6
TGTGCCAGCAGCCCGGGACAGGGGTCATACGAGCAGTACTTC
CASSPGQGSYEQYF
>TRBJ1-2|TRBD1|NA|TRBV18
TGTGCCACTTCAAACTTCGACAGGGTGGACTATGGCTACACCTTC
CATSNFDRVDYGYTF
>TRBJ2-1|TRBD1|medium-sized|TRBV30
TGTGCCTGGGGTTGGACAGGGAGATACAATGAGCAGTTCTTC
CAWGWTGRYNEQFF
>TRBJ1-1|NA|NA|TRBV7-9
TGTGCCAGCAGTCCTCTATACAGGGAGAACACTGAAGCTTTCTTT
CASSPLYRENTEAFF
>TRBJ2-7|TRBD2|NA|TRBV4-1
TGCGCCAGCAGCCAAGGGACTAGCAATATCGAGCAGTACTTC
CASSQGTSNIEQYF
>TRBJ2-7|NA|NA|TRBV30
TGTGCCTGGGCCCTACGGGACTCCTACGAGCAGTACTTC
CAWALRDSYEQYF
>TRBJ1-4|NA|NA|TRBV4-3
TGCGCCAGCAGCCAATCCAGGGTTCCGGCTAATGAAAAACTGTTTTTT
CASSQSRVPANEKLFF
>TRBJ2-5|TRBD2|NA|TRBV27
TGTGCCAGCACACTCCGACTTCGGCTAGCGGGAGGACCCGACCAAGAGACCCAGTACTTC
CASTLRLRLAGGPDQETQYF
>TRBJ2-7|TRBD2|NA|TRBV10-3
TGTGCCGTCGGCGGGGGGATATCCTACGAGCAGTACTTC
CAVGGGISYEQYF
>TRBJ1-4|NA|NA|TRBV25-1
TGTGCCAGCAGTGAAATGGCGAATAATGAAAAACTGTTTTTT
CASSEMANNEKLFF
>TRBJ2-6|NA|NA|TRBV6-1
TGTGCCAGCAGTGAACCGCCCTCTGGGGCCAACGTCCTGACTTTC
CASSEPPSGANVLTF
>TRBJ1-5|NA|NA|TRBV2
TGTGCCAGCAGGATTGTCGAGGGAGGGTCCAATCAGCCCCAGCATTTT
CASRIVEGGSNQPQHF
>TRBJ2-7|NA|NA|TRBV4-3
TGCGCCAGCAGCCAGGGCAGAAAATACGAGCAGTACTTC
CASSQGRKYEQYF
>TRBJ1-2|NA|NA|TRBV6-6
TGTGCCAGCAGCCTTACTCGAAACTATGGCTACACCTTC
CASSLTRNYGYTF
>TRBJ1-2|TRBD1|NA|TRBV14
TGTGCCAGCAGCCAGGGGACAGGAAACTATGGCTACACCTTC
CASSQGTGNYGYTF